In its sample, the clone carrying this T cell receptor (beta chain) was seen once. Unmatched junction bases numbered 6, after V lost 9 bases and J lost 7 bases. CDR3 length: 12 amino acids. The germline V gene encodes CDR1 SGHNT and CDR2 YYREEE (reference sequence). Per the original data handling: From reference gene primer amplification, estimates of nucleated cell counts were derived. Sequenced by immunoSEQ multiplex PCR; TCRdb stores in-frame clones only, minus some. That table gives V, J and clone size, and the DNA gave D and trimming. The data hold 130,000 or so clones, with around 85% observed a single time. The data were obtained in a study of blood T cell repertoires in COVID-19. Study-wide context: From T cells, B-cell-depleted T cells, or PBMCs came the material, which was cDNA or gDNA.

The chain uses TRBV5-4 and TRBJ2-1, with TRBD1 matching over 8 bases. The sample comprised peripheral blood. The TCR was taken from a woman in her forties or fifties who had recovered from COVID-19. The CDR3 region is CATSDRANEQFF. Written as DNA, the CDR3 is TGTGCCACTTCGGACAGGGCTAATGAGCAGTTCTTC.